This record looks at one TCR beta chain sequence and its context. TCRdb's table, derived via immunoSEQ multiplex PCR, lists solely in-frame clones and lacks some. The repertoire includes around 61,000 clones, around 80% of them detected once, and approximately 5% sits in the top ten. The data were obtained in a study of OX40 agonist ivuxolimab in advanced cancers. As for the study in general: Ivuxolimab, an antibody that agonizes OX40 (CD134), was administered to the patients.

Germline values: CDR1 LNHDA, CDR2 SQIVND (reference sequence). After removal of 6 bases from V and 1 base from J, the junction contained 4 bases not matched to a gene. The CDR3 consists of 15 residues. The specimen was CD4+ or CD8+ T cells sorted from blood, collected in a trial of the OX40 agonist ivuxolimab. The chain recombines TRBV19 with TRBJ2-2; 8 bases fit TRBD1. The origin of this receptor is an adult with an advanced solid tumor such as melanoma, head and neck, liver or kidney cancer. CDR3 region: CASRPGTGNTGELFF. CDR3 in DNA: TGTGCCAGTAGACCCGGGACAGGGAACACCGGGGAGCTGTTTTTT. The variable domain in full, with the rest retrieved from reference TRBV19 and TRBJ2-2, is DGGITQSPKYLFRKEGQNVTLSCEQNLNHDAMYWYRQDPGQGLRLIYYSQIVNDFQKGDIAEGYSVSREKKESFPLTVTSAQKNPTAFYLCASRPGTGNTGELFFGEGSRLTVL.